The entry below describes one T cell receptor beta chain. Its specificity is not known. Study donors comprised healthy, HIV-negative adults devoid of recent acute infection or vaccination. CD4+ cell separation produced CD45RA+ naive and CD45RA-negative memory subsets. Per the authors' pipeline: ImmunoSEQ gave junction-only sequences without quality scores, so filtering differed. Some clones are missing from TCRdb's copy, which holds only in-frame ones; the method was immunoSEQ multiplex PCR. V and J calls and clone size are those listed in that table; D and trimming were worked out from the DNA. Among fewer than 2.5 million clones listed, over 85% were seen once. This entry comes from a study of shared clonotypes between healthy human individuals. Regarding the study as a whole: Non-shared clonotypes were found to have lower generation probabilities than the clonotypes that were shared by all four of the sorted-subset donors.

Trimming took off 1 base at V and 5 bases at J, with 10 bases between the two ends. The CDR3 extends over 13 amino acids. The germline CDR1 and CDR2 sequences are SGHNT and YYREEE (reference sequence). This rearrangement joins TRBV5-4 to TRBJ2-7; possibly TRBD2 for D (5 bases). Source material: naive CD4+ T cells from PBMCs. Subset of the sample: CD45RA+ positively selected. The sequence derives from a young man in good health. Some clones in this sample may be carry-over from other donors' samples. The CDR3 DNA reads TGTGCCAGCAGCTTGTTGGGTAGCGACGAGCAGTACTTC. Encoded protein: CASSLLGSDEQYF. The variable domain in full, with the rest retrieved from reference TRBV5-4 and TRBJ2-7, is ETGVTQSPTHLIKTRGQQVTLRCSSQSGHNTVSWYQQALGQGPQFIFQYYREEENGRGNFPPRFSGLQFPNYSSELNVNALELDDSALYLCASSLLGSDEQYFGPGTRLTVT.